The entry below describes one TCR beta chain. V gave up 5 bases and J gave up 3 bases, with 13 bases separating them. There are 14 residues in the CDR3. Germline CDR1 reads SNHLY; CDR2 reads FYNNEI. Cohorts were based on clinical histories the participants reported. Generated by immunoSEQ multiplex PCR, the TCRdb table keeps only in-frame clones and is missing some. The sample includes about 250,000 clones, 65% to 90% seen only once; the top ten take about 9.3%. The sample belongs to a study of blood T cell repertoires in COVID-19. Study-level information: From T cells, B-cell-depleted T cells, or PBMCs came the material, which was cDNA or gDNA.

Sequences were obtained from PBMCs or T cells enriched from blood (not recorded which). The chain recombines TRBV2 with TRBJ2-5; D is perhaps TRBD1 (6 bases). This clonotype was sampled from a woman aged 45-59 years with acute COVID-19. CDR3 protein: CASSPRGQKETQYF. CDR3 nucleotides: TGTGCCAGCAGTCCCAGAGGACAGAAAGAGACCCAGTACTTC. The full variable domain, completed using reference TRBV2 and TRBJ2-5, is EPEVTQTPSHQVTQMGQEVILRCVPISNHLYFYWYRQILGQKVEFLVSFYNNEISEKSEIFDDQFSVERPDGSNFTLKIRSTKLEDSAMYFCASSPRGQKETQYFGPGTRLLVL.